This is a list of T cell receptor beta chains from one sample in a study of cytotoxic CD8 clonotypes in ibrutinib-treated CLL. Libraries were prepared by immunoSEQ multiplex PCR; TCRdb keeps only in-frame clonotypes and omits some of them. The sample contains fewer than 400,000 clones, over 55% of which appear only once. The sample consisted of PBMCs, taken after 36 months of ibrutinib treatment. The receptors derive from a human donor with chronic lymphocytic leukemia. The CDR3 runs from the conserved cysteine through the conserved F or W. The D gene is left open where the match is weak. Rows may omit the clone size; those that give it use once, few, many or a size class.

abundance: NA
j_gene: TRBJ2-7
v_gene: TRBV28
d_gene: TRBD1
CDR3nt: TGTGCCAGCAGTCTTTGGGGACAGGGCTACGAGCAGTACTTC
CDR3aa: CASSLWGQGYEQYF

abundance: NA
j_gene: TRBJ1-1
v_gene: TRBV7-2
d_gene: NA
CDR3nt: TGTGCCAGCAGCTTTTCGGGAAGGGGCACTGAAGCTTTCTTT
CDR3aa: CASSFSGRGTEAFF

abundance: NA
j_gene: TRBJ1-2
v_gene: TRBV2
d_gene: TRBD1
CDR3nt: TGTGCCAGCGAATTTCCGGGACAGGGGCTCCACTACACCTTC
CDR3aa: CASEFPGQGLHYTF

abundance: NA
j_gene: TRBJ1-2
v_gene: TRBV27
d_gene: NA
CDR3nt: TGTGCCAGCAGGAGAGAGGCGCGACAGTATGGCTACACCTTC
CDR3aa: CASRREARQYGYTF

abundance: NA
j_gene: TRBJ2-6
v_gene: TRBV7-9
d_gene: NA
CDR3nt: TGTGCCAGCAGCTTGGAGGGGTCCCTACTCTCTGGGGCCAACGTCCTGACTTTC
CDR3aa: CASSLEGSLLSGANVLTF

abundance: NA
j_gene: TRBJ2-7
v_gene: TRBV27
d_gene: NA
CDR3nt: TGTGCCAGCAGTTTCTCGGACGTGGCCTACGAGCAGTACTTC
CDR3aa: CASSFSDVAYEQYF

abundance: few
j_gene: TRBJ2-5
v_gene: TRBV7-6
d_gene: TRBD2
CDR3nt: TGTGCCAGCAGCCCCAAGCGTAGCGGGCCTCAAGAGACCCAGTACTTC
CDR3aa: CASSPKRSGPQETQYF

abundance: NA
j_gene: TRBJ1-1
v_gene: TRBV7-9
d_gene: NA
CDR3nt: TGTGCCAGCAGCTTAGAGACATCGGACTCTGAAGCTTTCTTT
CDR3aa: CASSLETSDSEAFF

abundance: NA
j_gene: TRBJ1-1
v_gene: TRBV5-1
d_gene: TRBD1
CDR3nt: TGCGCCAGCAGCACCTCGGACAGGGACCTAAACACTGAAGCTTTCTTT
CDR3aa: CASSTSDRDLNTEAFF

abundance: NA
j_gene: TRBJ2-7
v_gene: TRBV9
d_gene: TRBD1
CDR3nt: TGTGCCAGCAGCCCCTCAGGGACAGAGAGCTCCTACGAGCAGTACTTC
CDR3aa: CASSPSGTESSYEQYF

abundance: NA
j_gene: TRBJ1-4
v_gene: TRBV27
d_gene: TRBD1
CDR3nt: TGTGCCAGCAAAAGCGAGACAGGGGGTGAAAAACTGTTTTTT
CDR3aa: CASKSETGGEKLFF

abundance: NA
j_gene: TRBJ2-7
v_gene: TRBV29-1
d_gene: NA
CDR3nt: TGCAGCGTTGGTTCGTGGGGCGAGCAGTACTTC
CDR3aa: CSVGSWGEQYF

abundance: NA
j_gene: TRBJ2-7
v_gene: TRBV28
d_gene: NA
CDR3nt: TGTGCCAGCAGAATAGCCGGGACGGACGATACCTACGAGCAGTACTTC
CDR3aa: CASRIAGTDDTYEQYF

abundance: NA
j_gene: TRBJ1-2
v_gene: TRBV7-8
d_gene: NA
CDR3nt: TGTGCCAGCAGCTTAGCGGGCCAGGGGTCCGGGGGCTACACCTTC
CDR3aa: CASSLAGQGSGGYTF

abundance: NA
j_gene: TRBJ2-1
v_gene: TRBV9
d_gene: NA
CDR3nt: TGTGCCAGCAGCGTAGCGGGAGTAATCGATGAGCAGTTCTTC
CDR3aa: CASSVAGVIDEQFF

abundance: once
j_gene: TRBJ2-1
v_gene: TRBV5-1
d_gene: TRBD2
CDR3nt: TGCGCCAGCAGCTTGGAGCTGCTAGCGGGAGTGCCCAATGAGCAGTTCTTC
CDR3aa: CASSLELLAGVPNEQFF

abundance: NA
j_gene: TRBJ1-1
v_gene: TRBV18
d_gene: NA
CDR3nt: TGTGCCAGCTCATTCTGGCAGGGTTCCACGAACACTGAAGCTTTCTTT
CDR3aa: CASSFWQGSTNTEAFF

abundance: NA
j_gene: TRBJ1-1
v_gene: TRBV9
d_gene: NA
CDR3nt: TGTGCCAGCAGCGTAGTTGTAGACCGGGCTTTCTTT
CDR3aa: CASSVVVDRAFF

abundance: NA
j_gene: TRBJ2-7
v_gene: TRBV4-1
d_gene: NA
CDR3nt: TGCGCCAGCAGTCTCAGGGATTCCGGCTCCTACGAGCAGTACTTC
CDR3aa: CASSLRDSGSYEQYF

abundance: NA
j_gene: TRBJ2-2
v_gene: TRBV6-5
d_gene: NA
CDR3nt: TGTGCCAGCAGTTACCACCCCGTGGGTGCCGGGGAGCTGTTTTTT
CDR3aa: CASSYHPVGAGELFF

abundance: few
j_gene: TRBJ1-3
v_gene: TRBV27
d_gene: TRBD1
CDR3nt: TGTGCCAGCAGCCTAGGGACAGCGCCTGGAAACACCATATATTTT
CDR3aa: CASSLGTAPGNTIYF

abundance: NA
j_gene: TRBJ1-2
v_gene: TRBV13
d_gene: NA
CDR3nt: TGTGCCAGCAGCTTAGGGATTGATGGCTACACCTTC
CDR3aa: CASSLGIDGYTF

abundance: NA
j_gene: TRBJ2-1
v_gene: TRBV19
d_gene: NA
CDR3nt: TGTGCCAGTAGTATAGGGGCAACAGGGTTCTTC
CDR3aa: CASSIGATGFF

abundance: NA
j_gene: TRBJ2-7
v_gene: TRBV25-1
d_gene: NA
CDR3nt: TGTGCCAGCAGGGGAGTCTACGAGCAGTACTTC
CDR3aa: CASRGVYEQYF

abundance: NA
j_gene: TRBJ2-7
v_gene: TRBV4-1
d_gene: NA
CDR3nt: TGCGCCAGCAGCCAGCCCCGGGCCCGCCACGAGCAGTACTTC
CDR3aa: CASSQPRARHEQYF

abundance: NA
j_gene: TRBJ2-7
v_gene: TRBV5-1
d_gene: NA
CDR3nt: TGCGCCAGCAGCTTGGGTGGGGTGGACGCAGGCTACGAGCAGTACTTC
CDR3aa: CASSLGGVDAGYEQYF

abundance: NA
j_gene: TRBJ2-1
v_gene: TRBV4-3
d_gene: TRBD2
CDR3nt: TGCGCCAGCAGCCACACACCTCGGGGGGACTGGGGGTACAATGAGCAGTTCTTC
CDR3aa: CASSHTPRGDWGYNEQFF

abundance: NA
j_gene: TRBJ1-5
v_gene: TRBV5-6
d_gene: NA
CDR3nt: TGTGCCAGCAGCGGGAATAATCAGCCCCAGCATTTT
CDR3aa: CASSGNNQPQHF

abundance: NA
j_gene: TRBJ2-7
v_gene: TRBV19
d_gene: NA
CDR3nt: TGTGCCAGTAGTATACGGGGGCTCAGTGGCGAGCAGTACTTC
CDR3aa: CASSIRGLSGEQYF

abundance: NA
j_gene: TRBJ1-2
v_gene: TRBV9
d_gene: TRBD1
CDR3nt: TGTGCCAGCAGCCAATCGACAGGGGCTAACTATGGCTACACCTTC
CDR3aa: CASSQSTGANYGYTF

abundance: NA
j_gene: TRBJ2-1
v_gene: TRBV27
d_gene: NA
CDR3nt: TGTGCCAGCAGTCCGGTCGGGGGCTACAATGAGCAGTTCTTC
CDR3aa: CASSPVGGYNEQFF

abundance: NA
j_gene: TRBJ1-6
v_gene: TRBV9
d_gene: NA
CDR3nt: TGTGCCAGTAAAGGTTCACCCCTCCACTTT
CDR3aa: CASKGSPLHF

abundance: NA
j_gene: TRBJ2-5
v_gene: TRBV7-8
d_gene: NA
CDR3nt: TGTGCCAGCAGCTTTACTAAAGAGACCCAGTACTTC
CDR3aa: CASSFTKETQYF

abundance: NA
j_gene: TRBJ2-1
v_gene: TRBV7-6
d_gene: NA
CDR3nt: TGTGCCAGCAGCTTATCGGAAGCCCGGACTACCCAACCCCAGTTCTTC
CDR3aa: CASSLSEARTTQPQFF

abundance: NA
j_gene: TRBJ1-2
v_gene: TRBV28
d_gene: NA
CDR3nt: TGTGCCAGCATCGGACGGGGGGGTACCAACTATGGCTACACCTTC
CDR3aa: CASIGRGGTNYGYTF

abundance: once
j_gene: TRBJ2-5
v_gene: TRBV30
d_gene: TRBD1
CDR3nt: TGTGCCTGGAGTGTACCCCCACAGGGGCAGGGAGAGACCCAGTACTTC
CDR3aa: CAWSVPPQGQGETQYF

abundance: once
j_gene: TRBJ2-7
v_gene: TRBV11-3
d_gene: TRBD1
CDR3nt: TGTGCCAGCAGCGGAGGCCACAGGGGGGCCGACGAGCAGTACTTC
CDR3aa: CASSGGHRGADEQYF

abundance: NA
j_gene: TRBJ1-2
v_gene: TRBV28
d_gene: NA
CDR3nt: TGTGCCAGCAGTTCGGGCAGGGCCTATGGCTACACCTTC
CDR3aa: CASSSGRAYGYTF

abundance: NA
j_gene: TRBJ1-1
v_gene: TRBV7-3
d_gene: NA
CDR3nt: TGTGCCAGCAGCTTAGGTTCGGCAGTGAACACTGAAGCTTTCTTT
CDR3aa: CASSLGSAVNTEAFF

abundance: once
j_gene: TRBJ1-5
v_gene: TRBV18
d_gene: TRBD1
CDR3nt: TGTGCCAGCTCACCCTTAGACAGGGCTAGCAATCAGCCCCAGCATTTT
CDR3aa: CASSPLDRASNQPQHF

abundance: NA
j_gene: TRBJ1-2
v_gene: TRBV5-4
d_gene: NA
CDR3nt: TGTGCCAGCAGCCCCGGCGGTAGTTCGGAATTGTGGGGCTACACCTTC
CDR3aa: CASSPGGSSELWGYTF

abundance: NA
j_gene: TRBJ1-2
v_gene: TRBV5-1
d_gene: NA
CDR3nt: TGCGCCAGCAGCTTGGCCGGTTTCGCTCGCGTCCATGGCTACACCTTC
CDR3aa: CASSLAGFARVHGYTF

abundance: NA
j_gene: TRBJ2-5
v_gene: TRBV6-6
d_gene: NA
CDR3nt: TGTGCCAGCAGTTACACACGTCGCCAGGGGAGAGAGACCCAGTACTTC
CDR3aa: CASSYTRRQGRETQYF

abundance: NA
j_gene: TRBJ2-2
v_gene: TRBV10-1
d_gene: NA
CDR3nt: TGCGCCAGCAGTGCCGCCGGGACCGGGGAGCTGTTTTTT
CDR3aa: CASSAAGTGELFF

abundance: NA
j_gene: TRBJ2-3
v_gene: TRBV7-6
d_gene: TRBD2
CDR3nt: TGTGCCAGCAGCTTAGCGGTGACTAGCGGGGGTACAGATACGCAGTATTTT
CDR3aa: CASSLAVTSGGTDTQYF

abundance: NA
j_gene: TRBJ2-2
v_gene: TRBV6-6
d_gene: NA
CDR3nt: TGTGCCAGCACAAACACCGGGGAGCTGTTTTTT
CDR3aa: CASTNTGELFF

abundance: NA
j_gene: TRBJ2-7
v_gene: TRBV7-2
d_gene: NA
CDR3nt: TGTGCCAGCAGCTTATTTGGGCGCTACGAGCAGTACTTC
CDR3aa: CASSLFGRYEQYF

abundance: NA
j_gene: TRBJ1-6
v_gene: TRBV7-6
d_gene: TRBD1
CDR3nt: TGTGCCAGCAGCTTAGCACAGGGGAGTAATTCACCCCTCCACTTT
CDR3aa: CASSLAQGSNSPLHF

abundance: NA
j_gene: TRBJ2-5
v_gene: TRBV7-7
d_gene: NA
CDR3nt: TGTGCCAGCAGCTTAGGCTTCGGCACCCAAGAGACCCAGTACTTC
CDR3aa: CASSLGFGTQETQYF

abundance: NA
j_gene: TRBJ1-1
v_gene: TRBV7-9
d_gene: NA
CDR3nt: TGTGCCAGCAGCTTCTCATGGGGTAAGGACACTGAAGCTTTCTTT
CDR3aa: CASSFSWGKDTEAFF

abundance: NA
j_gene: TRBJ2-2
v_gene: TRBV7-2
d_gene: NA
CDR3nt: TGTGCCAGCACCTTTAGCAGGGGAAACACCGGGGAGCTGTTTTTT
CDR3aa: CASTFSRGNTGELFF